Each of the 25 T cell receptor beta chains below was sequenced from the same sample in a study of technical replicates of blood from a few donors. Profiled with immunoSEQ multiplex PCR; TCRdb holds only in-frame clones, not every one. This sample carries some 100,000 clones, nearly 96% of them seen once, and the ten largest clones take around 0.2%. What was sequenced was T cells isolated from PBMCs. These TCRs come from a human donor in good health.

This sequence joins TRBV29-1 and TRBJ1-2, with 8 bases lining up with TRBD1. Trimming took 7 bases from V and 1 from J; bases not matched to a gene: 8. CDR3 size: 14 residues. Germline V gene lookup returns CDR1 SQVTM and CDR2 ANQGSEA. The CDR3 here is CSADRGGNNYGYTF. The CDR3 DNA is TGCAGCGCAGACAGGGGAGGTAATAACTATGGCTACACCTTC.

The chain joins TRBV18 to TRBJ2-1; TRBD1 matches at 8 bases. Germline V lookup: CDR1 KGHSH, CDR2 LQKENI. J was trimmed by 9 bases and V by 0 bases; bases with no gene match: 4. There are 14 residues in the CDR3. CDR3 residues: CASSPPGQGPEQFF. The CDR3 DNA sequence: TGTGCCAGCTCACCACCCGGACAGGGTCCTGAGCAGTTCTTC. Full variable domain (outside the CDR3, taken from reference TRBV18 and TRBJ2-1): NAGVMQNPRHLVRRRGQEARLRCSPMKGHSHVYWYRQLPEEGLKFMVYLQKENIIDESGMPKERFSAEFPKEGPSILRIQQVVRGDSAAYFCASSPPGQGPEQFFGPGTRLTVL.

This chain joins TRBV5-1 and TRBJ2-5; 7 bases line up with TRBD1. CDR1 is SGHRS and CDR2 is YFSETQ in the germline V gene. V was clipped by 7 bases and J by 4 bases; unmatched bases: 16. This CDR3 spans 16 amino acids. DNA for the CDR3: TGCGCCAGCCGACTTCCTACAGGGGAACGAGGAGAGACCCAGTACTTC. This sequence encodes CASRLPTGERGETQYF.

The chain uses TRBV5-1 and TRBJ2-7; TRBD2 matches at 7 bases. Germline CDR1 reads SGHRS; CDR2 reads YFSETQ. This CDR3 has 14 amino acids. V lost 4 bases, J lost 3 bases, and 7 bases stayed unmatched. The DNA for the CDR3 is TGCGCCAGCAGCCCTTCTGGGGGGGACTACGAGCAGTACTTC. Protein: CASSPSGGDYEQYF.

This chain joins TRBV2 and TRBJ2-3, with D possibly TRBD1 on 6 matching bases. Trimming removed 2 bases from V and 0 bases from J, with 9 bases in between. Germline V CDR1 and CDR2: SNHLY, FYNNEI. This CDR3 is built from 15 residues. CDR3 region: CASSERDTSTDTQYF. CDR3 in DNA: TGTGCCAGCAGTGAAAGGGACACTAGCACAGATACGCAGTATTTT.

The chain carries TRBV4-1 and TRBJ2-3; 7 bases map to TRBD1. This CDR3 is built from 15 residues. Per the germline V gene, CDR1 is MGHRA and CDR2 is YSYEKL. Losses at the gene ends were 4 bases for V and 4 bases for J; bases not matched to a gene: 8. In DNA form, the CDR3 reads TGCGCCAGCAGCCTGGGACAGCCGGGATCAGATACGCAGTATTTT. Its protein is CASSLGQPGSDTQYF.

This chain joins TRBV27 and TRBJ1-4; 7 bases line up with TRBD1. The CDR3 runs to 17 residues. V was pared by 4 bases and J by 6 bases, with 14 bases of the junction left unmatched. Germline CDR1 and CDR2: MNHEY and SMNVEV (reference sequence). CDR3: CASSSLVLGQNDEKLFF. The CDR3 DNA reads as TGTGCCAGCAGTTCCCTCGTCTTGGGACAGAATGATGAAAAACTGTTTTTT.

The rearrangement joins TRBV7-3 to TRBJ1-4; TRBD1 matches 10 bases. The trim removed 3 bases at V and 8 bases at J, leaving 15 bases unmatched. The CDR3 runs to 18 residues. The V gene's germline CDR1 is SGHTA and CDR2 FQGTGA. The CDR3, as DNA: TGTGCCAGCAGCTTCAAACCGGGACAGGGGAGGTTGGACGAAAAACTGTTTTTT. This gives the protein CASSFKPGQGRLDEKLFF.

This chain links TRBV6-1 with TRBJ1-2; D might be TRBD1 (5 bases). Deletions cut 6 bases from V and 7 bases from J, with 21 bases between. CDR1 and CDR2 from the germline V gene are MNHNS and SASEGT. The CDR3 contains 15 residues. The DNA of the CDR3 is TGTGCCAGCAGCACAAACGGGGGGAAGTTTATTGGCTACACCTTC. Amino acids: CASSTNGGKFIGYTF.

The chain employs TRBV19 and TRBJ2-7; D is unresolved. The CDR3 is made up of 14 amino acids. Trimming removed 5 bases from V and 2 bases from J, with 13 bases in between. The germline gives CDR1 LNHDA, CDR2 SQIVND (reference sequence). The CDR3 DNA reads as TGTGCCAGTAGTCATCCCCGCGGCACCTACGAGCAGTACTTC. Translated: CASSHPRGTYEQYF.

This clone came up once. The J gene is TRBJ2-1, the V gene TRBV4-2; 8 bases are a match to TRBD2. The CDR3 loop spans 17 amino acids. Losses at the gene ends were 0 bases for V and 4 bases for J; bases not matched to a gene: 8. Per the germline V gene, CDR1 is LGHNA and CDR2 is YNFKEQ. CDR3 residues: CASSQDLPGGGYNEQFF. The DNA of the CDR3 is TGTGCCAGCAGCCAAGACCTCCCCGGGGGGGGTTACAATGAGCAGTTCTTC.

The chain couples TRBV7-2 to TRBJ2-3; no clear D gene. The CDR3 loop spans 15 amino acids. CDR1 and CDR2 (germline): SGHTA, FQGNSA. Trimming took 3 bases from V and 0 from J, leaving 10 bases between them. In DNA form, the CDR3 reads TGTGCCAGCAGCTTCCCAGAATCTAGCACAGATACGCAGTATTTT. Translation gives CASSFPESSTDTQYF. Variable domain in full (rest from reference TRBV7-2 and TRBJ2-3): GAGVSQSPSNKVTEKGKDVELRCDPISGHTALYWYRQSLGQGLEFLIYFQGNSAPDKSGLPSDRFSAERTGGSVSTLTIQRTQQEDSAVYLCASSFPESSTDTQYFGPGTRLTVL.

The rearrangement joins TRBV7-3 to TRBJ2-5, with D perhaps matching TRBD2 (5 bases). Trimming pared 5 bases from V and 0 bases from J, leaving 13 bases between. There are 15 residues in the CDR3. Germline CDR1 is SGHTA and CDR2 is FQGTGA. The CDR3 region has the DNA TGTGCCAGCAGCCCGGGGTACAGAAACCAAGAGACCCAGTACTTC. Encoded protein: CASSPGYRNQETQYF.

The CDR3 protein is CASSLPDTAAYEQYF. The DNA of the CDR3 is TGTGCCAGCAGCTTACCGGACACAGCAGCCTACGAGCAGTACTTC. The chain employs TRBV11-1 and TRBJ2-7; D perhaps matches TRBD1 (5 bases). V lost 2 bases to trimming and J lost 2 bases, with 13 bases between them. The germline gives CDR1 SGHAT, CDR2 FQDESV (reference sequence). The CDR3 spans 15 residues.

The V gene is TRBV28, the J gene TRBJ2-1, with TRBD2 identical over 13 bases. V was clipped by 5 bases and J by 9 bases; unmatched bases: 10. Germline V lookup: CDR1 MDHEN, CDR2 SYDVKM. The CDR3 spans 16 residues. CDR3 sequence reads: CASSRGLAGVWVEQFF. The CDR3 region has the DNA TGTGCCAGCAGTCGCGGACTAGCGGGAGTTTGGGTTGAGCAGTTCTTC. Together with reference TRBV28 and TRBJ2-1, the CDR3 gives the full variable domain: DVKVTQSSRYLVKRTGEKVFLECVQDMDHENMFWYRQDPGLGLRLIYFSYDVKMKEKGDIPEGYSVSREKKERFSLILESASTNQTSMYLCASSRGLAGVWVEQFFGPGTRLTVL.

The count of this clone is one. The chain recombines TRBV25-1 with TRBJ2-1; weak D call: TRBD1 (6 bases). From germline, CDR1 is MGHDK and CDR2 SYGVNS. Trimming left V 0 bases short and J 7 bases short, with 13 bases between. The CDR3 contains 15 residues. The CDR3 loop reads CASSEYQGMRNEQFF. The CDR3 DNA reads TGTGCCAGCAGTGAATATCAGGGGATGAGGAATGAGCAGTTCTTC. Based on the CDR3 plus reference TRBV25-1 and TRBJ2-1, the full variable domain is EADIYQTPRYLVIGTGKKITLECSQTMGHDKMYWYQQDPGMELHLIHYSYGVNSTEKGDLSSESTVSRIRTEHFPLTLESARPSHTSQYLCASSEYQGMRNEQFFGPGTRLTVL.

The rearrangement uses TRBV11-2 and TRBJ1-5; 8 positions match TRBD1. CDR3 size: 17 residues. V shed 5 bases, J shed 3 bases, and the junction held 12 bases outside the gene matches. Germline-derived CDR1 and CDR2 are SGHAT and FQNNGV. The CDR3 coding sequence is TGTGCCAGCAGCCTAAGGATTACAGGGGGGGCCAATCAGCCCCAGCATTTT. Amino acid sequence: CASSLRITGGANQPQHF.

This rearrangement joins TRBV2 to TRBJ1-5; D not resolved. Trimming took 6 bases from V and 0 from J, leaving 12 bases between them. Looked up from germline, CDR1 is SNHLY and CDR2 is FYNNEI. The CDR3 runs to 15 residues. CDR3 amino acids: CASRRADYSNQPQHF. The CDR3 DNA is TGTGCCAGCAGGAGGGCAGACTATAGCAATCAGCCCCAGCATTTT.

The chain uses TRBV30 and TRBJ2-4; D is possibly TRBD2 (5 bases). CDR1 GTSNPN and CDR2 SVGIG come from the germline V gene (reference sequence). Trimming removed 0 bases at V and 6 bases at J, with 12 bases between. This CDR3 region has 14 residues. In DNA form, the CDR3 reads TGTGCCTGGAGTGTAGGTTCAGGACTAAACATTCAGTACTTC. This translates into CAWSVGSGLNIQYF.

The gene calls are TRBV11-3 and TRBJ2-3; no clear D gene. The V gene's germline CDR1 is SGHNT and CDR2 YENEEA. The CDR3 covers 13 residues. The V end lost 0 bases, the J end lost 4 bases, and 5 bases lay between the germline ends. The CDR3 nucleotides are TGTGCCAGCAGCTTAGATCAGTCAGATACGCAGTATTTT. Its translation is CASSLDQSDTQYF. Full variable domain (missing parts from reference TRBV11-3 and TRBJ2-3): EAGVVQSPRYKIIEKKQPVAFWCNPISGHNTLYWYLQNLGQGPELLIRYENEEAVDDSQLPKDRFSAERLKGVDSTLKIQPAELGDSAVYLCASSLDQSDTQYFGPGTRLTVL.

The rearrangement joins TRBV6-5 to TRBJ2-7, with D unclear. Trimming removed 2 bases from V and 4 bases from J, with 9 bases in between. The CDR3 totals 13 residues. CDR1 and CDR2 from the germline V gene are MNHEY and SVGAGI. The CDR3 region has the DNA TGTGCCAGCAGTTACGGGCCGACGTACGAGCAGTACTTC. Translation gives CASSYGPTYEQYF.

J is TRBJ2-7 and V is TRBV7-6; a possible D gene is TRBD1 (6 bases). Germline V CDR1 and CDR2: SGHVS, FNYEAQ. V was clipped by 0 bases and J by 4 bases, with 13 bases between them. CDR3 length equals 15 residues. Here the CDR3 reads CASSLALGGGYEQYF. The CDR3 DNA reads TGTGCCAGCAGCTTAGCGTTAGGGGGTGGGTACGAGCAGTACTTC.

The CDR3 region is CASSQTGRATNEKLFF. Written as DNA, the CDR3 is TGTGCCAGTAGTCAAACAGGGAGGGCAACTAATGAAAAACTGTTTTTT. V gene TRBV19 combines with J gene TRBJ1-4; TRBD1 might be the D (6 bases). The V gene's germline CDR1 is LNHDA and CDR2 SQIVND (reference sequence). This CDR3 comprises 16 residues. With 5 bases removed from V and 0 bases from J, the gap between germline ends came to 13 bases. Filled out from reference TRBV19 and TRBJ1-4, the complete variable domain reads DGGITQSPKYLFRKEGQNVTLSCEQNLNHDAMYWYRQDPGQGLRLIYYSQIVNDFQKGDIAEGYSVSREKKESFPLTVTSAQKNPTAFYLCASSQTGRATNEKLFFGSGTQLSVL.

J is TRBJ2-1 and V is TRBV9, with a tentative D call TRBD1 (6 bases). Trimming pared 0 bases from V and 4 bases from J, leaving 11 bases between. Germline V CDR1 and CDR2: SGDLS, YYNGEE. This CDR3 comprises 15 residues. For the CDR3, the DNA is TGTGCCAGCAGCGTAGCTGGCCAGGGGTACAATGAGCAGTTCTTC. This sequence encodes CASSVAGQGYNEQFF.

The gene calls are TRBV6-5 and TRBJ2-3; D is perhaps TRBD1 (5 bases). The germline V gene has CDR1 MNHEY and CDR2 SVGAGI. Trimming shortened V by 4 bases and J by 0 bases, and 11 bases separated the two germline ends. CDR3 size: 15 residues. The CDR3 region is CASSWGLLSTDTQYF. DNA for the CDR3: TGTGCCAGCAGTTGGGGCCTACTTAGCACAGATACGCAGTATTTT.